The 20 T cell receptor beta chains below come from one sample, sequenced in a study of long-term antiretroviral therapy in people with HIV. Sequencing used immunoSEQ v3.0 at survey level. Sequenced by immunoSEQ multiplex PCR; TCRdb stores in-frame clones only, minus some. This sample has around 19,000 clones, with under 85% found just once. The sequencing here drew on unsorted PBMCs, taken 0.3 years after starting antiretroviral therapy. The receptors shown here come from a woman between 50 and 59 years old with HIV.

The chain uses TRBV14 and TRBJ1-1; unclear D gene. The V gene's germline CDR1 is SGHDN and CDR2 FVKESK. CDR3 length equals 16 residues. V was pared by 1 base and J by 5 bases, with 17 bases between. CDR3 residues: CASSQVYGHLGTEAFF. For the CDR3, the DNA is TGTGCCAGCAGCCAAGTTTACGGCCATTTGGGGACTGAAGCTTTCTTT. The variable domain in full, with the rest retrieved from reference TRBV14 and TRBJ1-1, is EAGVTQFPSHSVIEKGQTVTLRCDPISGHDNLYWYRRVMGKEIKFLLHFVKESKQDESGMPNNRFLAERTGGTYSTLKVQPAELEDSGVYFCASSQVYGHLGTEAFFGQGTRLTVV.

The CDR3 spells CASSLGVAGVPTDTQYF. The CDR3 nucleotides read TGTGCCAGCAGCTTAGGGGTGGCAGGGGTTCCCACAGATACGCAGTATTTT. J is TRBJ2-3 and V is TRBV11-2, with D maybe TRBD1 (6 bases). The CDR3 length is 17 residues. V lost 1 base and J 2 bases, leaving 16 bases between the germline ends. From germline, CDR1 is SGHAT and CDR2 FQNNGV. Looking up the rest from reference TRBV11-2 and TRBJ2-3 gives the full variable domain: EAGVAQSPRYKIIEKRQSVAFWCNPISGHATLYWYQQILGQGPKLLIQFQNNGVVDDSQLPKDRFSAERLKGVDSTLKIQPAKLEDSAVYLCASSLGVAGVPTDTQYFGPGTRLTVL.

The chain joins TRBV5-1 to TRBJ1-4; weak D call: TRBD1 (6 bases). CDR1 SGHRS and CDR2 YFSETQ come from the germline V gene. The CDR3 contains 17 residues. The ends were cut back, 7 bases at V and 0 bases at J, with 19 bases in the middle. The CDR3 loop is CASAARTNRATNEKLFF. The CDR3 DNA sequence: TGCGCCAGCGCTGCTCGAACCAACAGGGCAACTAATGAAAAACTGTTTTTT.

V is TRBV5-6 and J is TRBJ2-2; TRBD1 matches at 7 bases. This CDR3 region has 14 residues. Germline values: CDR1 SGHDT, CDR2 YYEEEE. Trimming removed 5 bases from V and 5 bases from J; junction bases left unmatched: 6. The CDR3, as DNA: TGTGCCAGCAGGGTAACAGGGGATACCGGGGAGCTGTTTTTT. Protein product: CASRVTGDTGELFF.

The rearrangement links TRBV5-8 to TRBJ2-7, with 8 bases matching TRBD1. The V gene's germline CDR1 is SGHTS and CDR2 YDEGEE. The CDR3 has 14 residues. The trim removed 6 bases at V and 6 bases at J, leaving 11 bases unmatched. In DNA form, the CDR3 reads TGTGCCAGCACCCTGTACGGAGACAGGGGCGAGCAGTACTTC. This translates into CASTLYGDRGEQYF.

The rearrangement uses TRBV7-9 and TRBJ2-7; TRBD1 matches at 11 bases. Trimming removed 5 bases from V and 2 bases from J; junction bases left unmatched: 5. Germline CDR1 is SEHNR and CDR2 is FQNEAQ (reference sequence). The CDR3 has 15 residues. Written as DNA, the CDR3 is TGTGCCAGCAGCGTTCCGGGACAGGGGGCCTACGAGCAGTACTTC. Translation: CASSVPGQGAYEQYF.

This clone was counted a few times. The CDR3 region has the DNA TGTGCCAGCAGTGAACTAGCGGGGGGATACAATGAGCAGTTCTTC. It encodes CASSELAGGYNEQFF. The chain combines TRBV2 with TRBJ2-1, with 11 bases identical to TRBD2. Trimming removed 2 bases from V and 4 bases from J; junction bases left unmatched: 1. There are 15 residues in the CDR3. CDR1 is SNHLY and CDR2 is FYNNEI in the germline V gene.

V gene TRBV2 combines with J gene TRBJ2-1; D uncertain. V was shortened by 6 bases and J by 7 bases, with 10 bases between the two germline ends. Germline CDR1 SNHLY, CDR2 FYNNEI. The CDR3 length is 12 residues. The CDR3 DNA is TGTGCCAGCAGGGGATCTGAAAATGAGCAGTTCTTC. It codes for CASRGSENEQFF. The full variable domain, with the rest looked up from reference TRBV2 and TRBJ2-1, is EPEVTQTPSHQVTQMGQEVILRCVPISNHLYFYWYRQILGQKVEFLVSFYNNEISEKSEIFDDQFSVERPDGSNFTLKIRSTKLEDSAMYFCASRGSENEQFFGPGTRLTVL.

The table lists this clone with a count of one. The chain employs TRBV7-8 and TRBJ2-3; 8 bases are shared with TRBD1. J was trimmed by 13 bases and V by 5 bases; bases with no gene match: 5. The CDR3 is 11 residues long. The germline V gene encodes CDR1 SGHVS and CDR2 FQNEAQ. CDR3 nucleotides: TGTGCCAGCAGCAGCCGACAGGGGAAGTATTTT. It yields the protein CASSSRQGKYF.

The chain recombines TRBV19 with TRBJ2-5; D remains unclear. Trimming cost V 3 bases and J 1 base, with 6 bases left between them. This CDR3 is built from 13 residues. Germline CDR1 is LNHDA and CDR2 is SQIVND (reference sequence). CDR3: CASSILTQETQYF. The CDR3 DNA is TGTGCCAGTAGTATTTTAACCCAAGAGACCCAGTACTTC.

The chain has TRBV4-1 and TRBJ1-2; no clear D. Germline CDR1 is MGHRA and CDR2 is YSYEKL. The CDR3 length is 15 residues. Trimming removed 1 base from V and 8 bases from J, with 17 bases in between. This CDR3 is CASSQGPDGSLGYTF. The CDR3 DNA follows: TGCGCCAGCAGCCAAGGGCCGGACGGATCACTAGGCTACACCTTC.

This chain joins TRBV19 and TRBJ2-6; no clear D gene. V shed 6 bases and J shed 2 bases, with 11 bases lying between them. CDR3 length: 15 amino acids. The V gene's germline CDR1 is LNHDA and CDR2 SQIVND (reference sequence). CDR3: CASRSDVTGANVLTF. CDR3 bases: TGTGCCAGTAGATCGGACGTAACTGGGGCCAACGTCCTGACTTTC.

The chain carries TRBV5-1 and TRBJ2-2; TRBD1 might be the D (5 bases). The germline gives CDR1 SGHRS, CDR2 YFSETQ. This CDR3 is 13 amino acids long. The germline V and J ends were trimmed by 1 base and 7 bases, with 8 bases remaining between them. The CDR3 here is CASSLLRGGELFF. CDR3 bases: TGCGCCAGCAGCTTGTTAAGGGGCGGGGAGCTGTTTTTT.

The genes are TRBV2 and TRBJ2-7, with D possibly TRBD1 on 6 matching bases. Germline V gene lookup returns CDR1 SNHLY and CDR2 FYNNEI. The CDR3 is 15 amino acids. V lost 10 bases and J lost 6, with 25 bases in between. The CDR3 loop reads CATPRDISDPSEQYV. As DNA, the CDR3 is TGTGCCACCCCCCGGGACATCTCCGACCCGAGCGAGCAGTACGTC.

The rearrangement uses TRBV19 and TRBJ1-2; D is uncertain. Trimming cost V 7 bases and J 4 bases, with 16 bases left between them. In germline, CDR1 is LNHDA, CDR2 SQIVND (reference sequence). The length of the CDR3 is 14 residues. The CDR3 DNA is TGTGCCAGTATCCCGGGGAACCGCGTCTATGGCTACACCTTC. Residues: CASIPGNRVYGYTF.

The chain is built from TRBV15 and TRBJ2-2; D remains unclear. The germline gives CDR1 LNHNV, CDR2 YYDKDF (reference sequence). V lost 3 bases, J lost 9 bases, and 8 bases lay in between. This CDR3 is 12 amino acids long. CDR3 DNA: TGTGCCACCAGCAGTTTATCCCGGGAGCTGTTTTTT. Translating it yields CATSSLSRELFF. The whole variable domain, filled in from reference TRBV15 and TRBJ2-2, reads DAMVIQNPRYQVTQFGKPVTLSCSQTLNHNVMYWYQQKSSQAPKLLFHYYDKDFNNEADTPDNFQSRRPNTSFCFLDIRSPGLGDTAMYLCATSSLSRELFFGEGSRLTVL.

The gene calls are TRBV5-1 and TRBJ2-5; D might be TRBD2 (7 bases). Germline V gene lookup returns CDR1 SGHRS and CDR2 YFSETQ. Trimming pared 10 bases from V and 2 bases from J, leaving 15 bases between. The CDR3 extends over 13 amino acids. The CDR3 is CAAGASPQETQYF. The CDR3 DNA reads TGCGCCGCGGGGGCTAGCCCACAAGAGACCCAGTACTTC. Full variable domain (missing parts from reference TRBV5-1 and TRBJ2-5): KAGVTQTPRYLIKTRGQQVTLSCSPISGHRSVSWYQQTPGQGLQFLFEYFSETQRNKGNFPGRFSGRQFSNSRSEMNVSTLELGDSALYLCAAGASPQETQYFGPGTRLLVL.

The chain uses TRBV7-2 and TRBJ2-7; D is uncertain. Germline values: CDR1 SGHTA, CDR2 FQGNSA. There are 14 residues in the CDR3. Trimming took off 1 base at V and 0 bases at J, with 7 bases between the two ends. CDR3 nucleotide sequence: TGTGCCAGCAGCTTAGTTTATCCCTCCTACGAGCAGTACTTC. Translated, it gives CASSLVYPSYEQYF.

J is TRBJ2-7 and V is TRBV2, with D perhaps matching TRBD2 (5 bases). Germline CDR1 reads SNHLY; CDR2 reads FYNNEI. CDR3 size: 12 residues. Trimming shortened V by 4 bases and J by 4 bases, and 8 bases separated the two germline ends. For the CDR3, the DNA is TGTGCCAGCAGTGGGCGGGTGTACGAGCAGTACGTC. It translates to CASSGRVYEQYV.

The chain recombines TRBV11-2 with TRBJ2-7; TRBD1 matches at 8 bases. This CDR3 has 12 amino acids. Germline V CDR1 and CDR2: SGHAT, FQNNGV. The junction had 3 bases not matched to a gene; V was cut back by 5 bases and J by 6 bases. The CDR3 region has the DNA TGTGCCAGCAGCCCACAGGGGGGCGAGCAGTACGTC. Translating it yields CASSPQGGEQYV.